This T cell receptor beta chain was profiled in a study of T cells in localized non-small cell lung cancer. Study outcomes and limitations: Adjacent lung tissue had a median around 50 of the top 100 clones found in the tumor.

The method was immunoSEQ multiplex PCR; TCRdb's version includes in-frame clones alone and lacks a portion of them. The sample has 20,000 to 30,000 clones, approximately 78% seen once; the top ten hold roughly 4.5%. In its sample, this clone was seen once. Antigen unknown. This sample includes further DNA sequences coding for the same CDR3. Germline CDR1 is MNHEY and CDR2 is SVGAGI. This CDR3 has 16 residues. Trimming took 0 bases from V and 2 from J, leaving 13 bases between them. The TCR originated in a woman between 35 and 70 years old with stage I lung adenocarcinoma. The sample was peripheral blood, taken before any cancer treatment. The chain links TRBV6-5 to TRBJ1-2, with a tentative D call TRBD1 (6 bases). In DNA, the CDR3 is TGTGCCAGCAGTTACTCGCGGGGTAGGGGGAACTATGGCTACACCTTC. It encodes CASSYSRGRGNYGYTF.